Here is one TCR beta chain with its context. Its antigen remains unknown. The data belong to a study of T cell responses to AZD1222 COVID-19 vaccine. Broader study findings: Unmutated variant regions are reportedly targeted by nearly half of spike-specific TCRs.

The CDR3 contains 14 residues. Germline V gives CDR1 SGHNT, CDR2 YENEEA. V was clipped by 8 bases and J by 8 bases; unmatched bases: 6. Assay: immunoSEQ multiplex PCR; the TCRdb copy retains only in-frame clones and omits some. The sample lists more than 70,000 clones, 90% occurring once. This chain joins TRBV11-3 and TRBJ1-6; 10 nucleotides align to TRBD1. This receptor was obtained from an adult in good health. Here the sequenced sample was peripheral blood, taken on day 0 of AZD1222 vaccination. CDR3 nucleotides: TGTGCCAGCGGGACAGGGGCGTTTGATTCACCCCTCCACTTT. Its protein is CASGTGAFDSPLHF.